The sample holds one count of the clone carrying this T cell receptor beta chain. Germline V gene sequence: CDR1 SGHNT, CDR2 YYREEE (reference sequence). This CDR3 region has 13 residues. Unmatched junction bases numbered 4, after V lost 8 bases and J lost 5 bases. This specimen belongs to a study of PD-L1 blockade in urothelial cancer. TCRdb's table, derived via immunoSEQ multiplex PCR, lists solely in-frame clones and lacks some. Of tens of thousands of clones in the sample, roughly 79% were seen once. Time point defined: pretreatment peripheral blood. The source of this sequence is a man aged 65 to 85 with urothelial cancer. The specimen was PBMCs, collected around atezolizumab (anti-PD-L1) treatment. The chain joins TRBV5-4 to TRBJ2-1; 10 bases are shared with TRBD2. Here the CDR3 DNA reads TGTGCCAGTGGACTAGCGGCAAACAATGAGCAGTTCTTC. It translates to CASGLAANNEQFF.